A single sample gave rise to the 19 T cell receptor beta chains below, sequenced in a study of T cell clonality in common variable immunodeficiency. For these receptors, no antigen is known. The assay was immunoSEQ multiplex PCR, and TCRdb's table has in-frame clones only and misses some. The profile covers approximately 5,700 clones, none occurring a single time. General study results and limits: Common variable immunodeficiency TCR beta sequences reportedly had fewer deletions and N-nucleotide insertions.

Specimen: peripheral blood mononuclear cells. These receptors all stem from a human donor with common variable immunodeficiency.

There are a few counts of this clone. The covered CDR3 bases are TGTGCCAGCAGTGCTGGGCAGGGGGGTTCACCC. This sequence encodes CASSAGQGGSP. The full CDR3 reads CASSAGQGGSPLHF. This chain uses TRBV2 with TRBJ1-6; 7 bases are shared with TRBD1. The CDR3 end lies 3 residues beyond the end of the read and is filled in from the germline J gene. This CDR3 is 14 amino acids long. V lost 4 bases to trimming and J lost 9 bases; unmatched junction nucleotides: 6. Per germline, CDR1 SNHLY and CDR2 FYNNEI.

Ten or more counts support this clone. The read ends 3 residues shy of where the CDR3 ends; the end is completed using the germline J gene. V usage is TRBV27 and J usage is TRBJ1-1; D call uncertain. V was pared by 2 bases and J by 1 base, with 8 bases between. The CDR3 consists of 14 residues. Germline values: CDR1 MNHEY, CDR2 SMNVEV (reference sequence). The sequenced CDR3 bases are TGTGCCAGCAGTTTAGTTTCGTCGAACACTGAA. Residues: CASSLVSSNTE. The entire CDR3 protein is CASSLVSSNTEAFF.

This clone appeared a few times. The read is 3 residues too short to cover the CDR3 end, so that end is filled in from the germline J gene. V is TRBV7-9 and J is TRBJ1-2; D is unclear. Germline CDR1 SEHNR, CDR2 FQNEAQ (reference sequence). The CDR3 is made up of 14 amino acids. V lost 5 bases and J lost 3, with 13 bases in between. Incomplete CDR3 DNA: TGTGCCAGCAGCCCCCCGGGTAGATACTATGGC. It is translated as CASSPPGRYYG. The whole CDR3 sequence is CASSPPGRYYGYTF.

A word on this clone: From the germline J gene comes the end of the CDR3, since the read stops 3 residues before it. The chain employs TRBV6-1 and TRBJ2-7; 10 bases fit TRBD2. This CDR3 contains 16 residues. CDR1 is MNHNS and CDR2 is SASEGT in the germline V gene. V trimming: 4 bases; J trimming: 0 bases; junction bases outside the gene matches: 6. CDR3 DNA (partial): TGTGCCAGCAGTGGTCAAAGCGGGAGGGCCTCCTACGAG. Its translation: CASSGQSGRASYE. The full-length CDR3 reads as CASSGQSGRASYEQYF.

Points on this clone: The CDR3 extends 3 residues past the end of the read, so its final part is completed from the germline J gene. The chain has TRBV7-2 and TRBJ2-3, with TRBD2 as a possible D gene (7 bases). Germline V gene data show CDR1 as SGHTA and CDR2 as FQGNSA. The V gene lost 2 bases and the J gene lost 1 base, with 10 bases spanning the gap. The CDR3 has 15 residues. The CDR3 bases that were read are TGTGCCAGCAGCTTATGGGGGGGCGGCACAGATACG. This translates into CASSLWGGGTDT. The whole CDR3 sequence is CASSLWGGGTDTQYF.

This clone came up a few times. The sequenced fragment ends 3 residues before the CDR3 boundary, so the rest is inferred from the germline J gene. This chain joins TRBV19 and TRBJ1-2; D gene uncertain. The CDR3 covers 14 residues. The V end lost 2 bases, the J end lost 0 bases, and 7 bases lay between the germline ends. The V gene's germline CDR1 is LNHDA and CDR2 SQIVND (reference sequence). The CDR3 region is CASSITETNYGYTF. The CDR3 bases that were read are TGTGCCAGTAGTATAACAGAAACTAACTATGGC. Combining the CDR3 with reference TRBV19 and TRBJ1-2 gives the whole variable domain DGGITQSPKYLFRKEGQNVTLSCEQNLNHDAMYWYRQDPGQGLRLIYYSQIVNDFQKGDIAEGYSVSREKKESFPLTVTSAQKNPTAFYLCASSITETNYGYTFGSGTRLTVV.

A word on this clone: The read comes to an end 3 residues before the CDR3 does, leaving the germline J gene to fill in the end. V is TRBV18 and J is TRBJ2-1; 7 bases fit TRBD2. The CDR3 covers 16 residues. Per germline, CDR1 KGHSH and CDR2 LQKENI. With 0 bases clipped from V and 0 bases from J, the junction kept 2 bases outside the gene matches. CDR3 amino acids: CASSPPGGSSYNEQFF. The DNA read from the CDR3 is TGTGCCAGCTCACCACCGGGCGGGAGCTCCTACAATGAG.

As concerns this clone: The read ends 3 residues early relative to the CDR3; the germline J gene fills the gap. This chain joins TRBV6-2 or TRBV6-3 and TRBJ2-1; maybe TRBD2 (7 bases). Trimming stripped 5 bases from V and 0 bases from J, with 14 bases between. Germline V CDR1 and CDR2: MNHEY, SVGEGT. This CDR3 contains 16 residues. CDR3 DNA (partial): TGTGCCAGCAGTAAAGGGGGGGCCCGCTCCTACAATGAG. This encodes CASSKGGARSYNE. The entire CDR3 protein reads CASSKGGARSYNEQFF.

This clone was recorded a few times. The read halts 3 residues ahead of the CDR3 end, with the missing end drawn from the germline J gene. V usage is TRBV7-2 and J usage is TRBJ1-1; no definite D call. The CDR3 length is 14 residues. Germline CDR1 is SGHTA and CDR2 is FQGNSA. V shed 0 bases and J shed 3 bases, with 8 bases lying between them. CDR3 residues: CASSLAGRDTEAFF. The covered CDR3 bases are TGTGCCAGCAGCTTAGCCGGTAGGGACACTGAA.

This clone was detected many times. The read ends 3 residues before the CDR3 terminus; that terminus is restored from the germline J gene. This sequence joins TRBV12-5 and TRBJ2-1; 10 nucleotides line up with TRBD1. Germline CDR1 and CDR2: LGHNT and FRNRAP. Trimming cost V 6 bases and J 0 bases; bases outside gene matches: 11. The CDR3 runs to 18 residues. The sequenced part of the CDR3 DNA is TGTGCTAGTGGACGGGACAGGGGTAGTAGTGGCTCCTACAATGAG. Its translation: CASGRDRGSSGSYNE. The full CDR3 reads CASGRDRGSSGSYNEQFF.

Only a few counts were recorded for this clone. The read stops 3 residues short of the end of the CDR3; the missing end is completed from the germline J gene. The chain employs TRBV7-2 and TRBJ1-4; maybe TRBD1 (6 bases). This CDR3 spans 15 amino acids. Looked up from germline, CDR1 is SGHTA and CDR2 is FQGNSA. V lost 1 base and J lost 6, with 12 bases in between. CDR3 in amino acids: CASSLVTGGDEKLFF. The CDR3 bases that were read are TGTGCCAGCAGCTTAGTCACGGGGGGCGATGAAAAA.

This clone showed up many times. Read coverage stops 3 residues before the CDR3 terminus; the germline J gene supplies the remainder. The gene calls are TRBV7-9 and TRBJ2-7; D is unresolved. Germline CDR1 is SEHNR and CDR2 is FQNEAQ (reference sequence). With 4 bases removed from V and 2 bases from J, the gap between germline ends came to 12 bases. The length of the CDR3 is 14 residues. CDR3 in amino acids: CASSSTFFPYEQYF. CDR3 bases read: TGTGCCAGCAGCTCCACATTTTTCCCCTACGAG.

This clone occurred many times. The CDR3 end falls 3 residues outside the read, so it is completed with the germline J gene. The chain joins TRBV5-1 to TRBJ1-2; D gene unclear. The germline CDR1 and CDR2 sequences are SGHRS and YFSETQ. The CDR3 extends over 16 amino acids. Trimming pared 4 bases from V and 4 bases from J, leaving 20 bases between. The chain's CDR3 is CASSPNAGNNPYGYTF. The sequenced CDR3 bases are TGCGCCAGCAGCCCCAACGCGGGGAACAACCCCTATGGC.

Worth noting for this clone: The CDR3 end lies 3 residues beyond the end of the read and is filled in from the germline J gene. This sequence joins TRBV19 and TRBJ1-1; possible D gene TRBD1, 6 bases. V lost 7 bases and J lost 0, with 21 bases in between. Germline assignment: CDR1 LNHDA and CDR2 SQIVND (reference sequence). This CDR3 is built from 17 residues. CDR3 amino acids: CASTYRVEAGVNTEAFF. The part of the CDR3 DNA that was read is TGTGCCAGTACCTATAGGGTGGAGGCAGGGGTGAACACTGAA.

This clone has ten or more counts. The read ends 3 residues shy of where the CDR3 ends; the end is completed using the germline J gene. The V gene is TRBV29-1, the J gene TRBJ1-1; D is unresolved. Germline assignment: CDR1 SQVTM and CDR2 ANQGSEA. The CDR3 extends over 12 amino acids. V was shortened by 1 base and J by 3 bases, with 6 bases between the two germline ends. CDR3: CSVEGGYTEAFF. The covered CDR3 bases are TGCAGCGTTGAAGGAGGGTACACTGAA.

Incomplete CDR3 DNA: TGTGCCAGTAGTAACGACAGGGGAGGAACTGAA. Translating it yields CASSNDRGGTE. The CDR3, in full, reads CASSNDRGGTEAFF. The chain combines TRBV19 with TRBJ1-1, with 8 bases identical to TRBD1. Read data end 3 residues before the CDR3 end; the end is taken from the germline J gene. With V trimmed by 4 bases and J by 5 bases, 6 bases remained unmatched. Germline CDR1 LNHDA, CDR2 SQIVND (reference sequence). The CDR3 covers 14 residues.

This clone has more than one count but fewer than ten. The missing CDR3 end, 3 residues past where the read stops, is filled in from the germline J gene. This chain links TRBV19 with TRBJ2-7; TRBD1 might be the D (5 bases). V lost 1 base, J lost 6 bases, and 16 bases lay in between. CDR3 length: 15 residues. In germline, CDR1 is LNHDA, CDR2 SQIVND (reference sequence). This CDR3 reads CASSIAGQGLGEQYF. Partial CDR3 DNA: TGTGCCAGTAGTATAGCAGGGCAGGGTCTCGGCGAG. The variable domain in full, completed from reference TRBV19 and TRBJ2-7, reads DGGITQSPKYLFRKEGQNVTLSCEQNLNHDAMYWYRQDPGQGLRLIYYSQIVNDFQKGDIAEGYSVSREKKESFPLTVTSAQKNPTAFYLCASSIAGQGLGEQYFGPGTRLTVT.

This clone has just a few counts. From the germline J gene comes the end of the CDR3, since the read stops 3 residues before it. J is TRBJ1-2 and V is TRBV7-2; 10 nucleotides line up with TRBD1. The CDR3 covers 14 residues. J gave up 7 bases and V 4 bases, and 6 bases lay outside the gene matches. The germline V gene encodes CDR1 SGHTA and CDR2 FQGNSA. The part of the CDR3 DNA that was read is TGTGCCAGCAGCTCAGGGACAGGGGCGGGTGGC. Translation gives CASSSGTGAGG. The full CDR3 reads CASSSGTGAGGYTF.

Remarks on this clone: In the same sample, other DNA sequences code for this CDR3. The chain's CDR3 is CASSLTSGPYNEQFF. Incomplete CDR3 DNA: TGTGCCAGCAGCTTAACTAGTGGGCCCTACAATGAG. The genes are TRBV7-2 and TRBJ2-1, with TRBD2 as a possible D gene (5 bases). The CDR3 end is not reached by the read, which stops 3 residues before it; the germline J gene fills it in. Between the trimmed V and J ends, which lost 2 bases and 2 bases, there was a span of 10 bases. The CDR3 has 15 amino acids. CDR1 is SGHTA and CDR2 is FQGNSA in the germline V gene.